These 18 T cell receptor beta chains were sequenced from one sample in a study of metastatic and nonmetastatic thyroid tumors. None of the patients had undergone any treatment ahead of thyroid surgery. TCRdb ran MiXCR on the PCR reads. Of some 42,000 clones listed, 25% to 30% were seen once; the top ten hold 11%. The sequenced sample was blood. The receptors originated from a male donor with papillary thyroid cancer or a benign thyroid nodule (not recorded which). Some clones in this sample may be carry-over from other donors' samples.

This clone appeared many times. The CDR3 loop is CASTVGTAIAETQYF. As DNA, the CDR3 is TGCGCCAGCACCGTTGGGACAGCCATCGCAGAGACCCAGTACTTC. The V gene is TRBV5-1, the J gene TRBJ2-5, with TRBD1 identical over 7 bases. This CDR3 comprises 15 residues. Unmatched junction bases numbered 12, after V lost 6 bases and J lost 4 bases. CDR1 is SGHRS, CDR2 YFSETQ, per germline.

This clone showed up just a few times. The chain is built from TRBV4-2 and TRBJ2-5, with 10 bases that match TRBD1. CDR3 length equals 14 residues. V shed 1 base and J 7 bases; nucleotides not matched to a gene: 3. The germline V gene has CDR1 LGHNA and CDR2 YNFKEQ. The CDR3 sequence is CASSQGQGAATQYF. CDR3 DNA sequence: TGTGCCAGCAGCCAAGGACAGGGGGCTGCGACCCAGTACTTC.

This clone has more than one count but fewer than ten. The CDR3 DNA reads as TGTGCCAGCCGCAGCAGGGGGGGCTATGGCTACACCTTC. Protein product: CASRSRGGYGYTF. V is TRBV27 and J is TRBJ1-2, with 7 bases matching TRBD1. The CDR3 is 13 amino acids. Germline V gene sequence: CDR1 MNHEY, CDR2 SMNVEV (reference sequence). Losses at the gene ends were 8 bases for V and 4 bases for J; bases not matched to a gene: 7.

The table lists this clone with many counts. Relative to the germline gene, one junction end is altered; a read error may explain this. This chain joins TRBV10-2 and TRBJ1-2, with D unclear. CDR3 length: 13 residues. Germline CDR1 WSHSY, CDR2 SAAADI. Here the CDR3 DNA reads TGCGCCAGCACTGAGGACCCGGGGAGGGGCTACACCTTC. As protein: CASTEDPGRGYTF.

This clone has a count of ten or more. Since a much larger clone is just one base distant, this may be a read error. The CDR3 region is CASSSRTGGWRGHTF. In nucleotides, the CDR3 is TGTGCCAGCAGTTCGAGGACAGGGGGATGGAGGGGCCACACCTTC. The chain has TRBV28 and TRBJ1-2, with 10 bases that match TRBD1. The V and J ends lost 4 bases and 12 bases, in that order; junction bases with no gene match: 14. The CDR3 is made up of 15 amino acids. The germline gives CDR1 MDHEN, CDR2 SYDVKM.

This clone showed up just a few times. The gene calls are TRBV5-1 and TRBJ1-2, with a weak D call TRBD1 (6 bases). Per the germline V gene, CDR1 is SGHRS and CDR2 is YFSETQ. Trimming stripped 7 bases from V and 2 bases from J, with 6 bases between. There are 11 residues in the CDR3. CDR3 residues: CASGTNYGYTF. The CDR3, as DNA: TGCGCCAGCGGGACAAACTATGGCTACACCTTC.

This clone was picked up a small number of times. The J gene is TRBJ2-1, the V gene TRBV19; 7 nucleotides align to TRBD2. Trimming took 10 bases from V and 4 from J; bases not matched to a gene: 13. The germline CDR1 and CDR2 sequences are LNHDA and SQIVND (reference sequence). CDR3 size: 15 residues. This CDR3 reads CATRRGGGVYNEQFF. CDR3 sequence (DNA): TGTGCCACCCGTCGTGGGGGAGGGGTGTACAATGAGCAGTTCTTC.

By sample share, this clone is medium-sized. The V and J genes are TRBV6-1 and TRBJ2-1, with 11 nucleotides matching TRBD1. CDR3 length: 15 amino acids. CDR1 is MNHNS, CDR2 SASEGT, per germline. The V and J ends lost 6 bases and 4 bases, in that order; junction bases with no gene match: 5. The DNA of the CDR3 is TGTGCCAGCAGCCCCGGGACAGGGGGGTACAATGAGCAGTTCTTC. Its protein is CASSPGTGGYNEQFF.

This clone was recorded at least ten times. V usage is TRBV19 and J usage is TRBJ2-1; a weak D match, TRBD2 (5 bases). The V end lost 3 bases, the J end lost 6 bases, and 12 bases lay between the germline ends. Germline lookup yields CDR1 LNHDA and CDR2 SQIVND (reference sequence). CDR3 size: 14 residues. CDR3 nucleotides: TGTGCCAGTAGTATGGGCGGGTGGGTCAATGAGCAGTTCTTC. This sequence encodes CASSMGGWVNEQFF. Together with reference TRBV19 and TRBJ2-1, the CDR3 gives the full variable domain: DGGITQSPKYLFRKEGQNVTLSCEQNLNHDAMYWYRQDPGQGLRLIYYSQIVNDFQKGDIAEGYSVSREKKESFPLTVTSAQKNPTAFYLCASSMGGWVNEQFFGPGTRLTVL.

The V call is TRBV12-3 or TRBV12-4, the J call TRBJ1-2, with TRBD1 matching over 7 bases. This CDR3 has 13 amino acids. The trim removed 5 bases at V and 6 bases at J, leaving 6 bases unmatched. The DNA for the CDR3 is TGTGCCAGCAGTCAACAGGGGTGGAATGGCTACACCTTC. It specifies CASSQQGWNGYTF.

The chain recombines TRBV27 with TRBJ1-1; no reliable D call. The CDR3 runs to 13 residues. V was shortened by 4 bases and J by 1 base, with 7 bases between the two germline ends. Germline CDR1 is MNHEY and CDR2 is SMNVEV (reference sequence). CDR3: CASSSGSNTEAFF. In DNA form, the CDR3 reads TGTGCCAGCAGTTCAGGTTCGAACACTGAAGCTTTCTTT.

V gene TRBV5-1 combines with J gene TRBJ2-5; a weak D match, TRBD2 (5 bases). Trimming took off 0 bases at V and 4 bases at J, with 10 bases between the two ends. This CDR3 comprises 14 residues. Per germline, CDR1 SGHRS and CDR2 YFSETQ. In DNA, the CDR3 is TGCGCCAGCAGCTTGGCGCTAGCAGGAGAGACCCAGTACTTC. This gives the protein CASSLALAGETQYF.

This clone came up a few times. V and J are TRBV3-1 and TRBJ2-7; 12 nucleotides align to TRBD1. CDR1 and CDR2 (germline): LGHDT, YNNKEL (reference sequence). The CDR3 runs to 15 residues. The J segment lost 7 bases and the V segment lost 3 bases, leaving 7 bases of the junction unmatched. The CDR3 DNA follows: TGTGCCAGCAGCCACGTGGGACAGGGGGCGCAAGAGCAGTACTTC. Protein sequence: CASSHVGQGAQEQYF.

CDR3: CASSNGLAGPYNEQFF. The CDR3 DNA is TGCGCCAGCAGCAACGGACTAGCGGGCCCCTACAATGAGCAGTTCTTC. The genes are TRBV5-1 and TRBJ2-1; 11 nucleotides align to TRBD2. The germline CDR1 and CDR2 sequences are SGHRS and YFSETQ. This CDR3 is built from 16 residues. V trimming: 4 bases; J trimming: 2 bases; junction bases outside the gene matches: 5.

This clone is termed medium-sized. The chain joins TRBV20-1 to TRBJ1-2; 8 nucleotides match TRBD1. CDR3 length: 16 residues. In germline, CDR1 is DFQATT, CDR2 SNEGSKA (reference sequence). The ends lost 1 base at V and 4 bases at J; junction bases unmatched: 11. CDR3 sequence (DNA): TGCAGTGCTAGAGCAGCCCGGGACAGGAGCCTCTATGGCTACACCTTC. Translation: CSARAARDRSLYGYTF.

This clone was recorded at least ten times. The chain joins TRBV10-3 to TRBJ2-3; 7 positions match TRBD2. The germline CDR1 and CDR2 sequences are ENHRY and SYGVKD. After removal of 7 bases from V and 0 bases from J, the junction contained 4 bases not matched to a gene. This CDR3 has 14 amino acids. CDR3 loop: CAIKLAGSTDTQYF. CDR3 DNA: TGTGCCATCAAATTAGCGGGTAGCACAGATACGCAGTATTTT.

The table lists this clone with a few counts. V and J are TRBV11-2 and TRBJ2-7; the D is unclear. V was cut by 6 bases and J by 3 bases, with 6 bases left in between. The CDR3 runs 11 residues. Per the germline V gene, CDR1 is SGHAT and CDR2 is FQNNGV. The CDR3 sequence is CASSSIYEQYF. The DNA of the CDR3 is TGTGCCAGCAGTTCTATCTACGAGCAGTACTTC.

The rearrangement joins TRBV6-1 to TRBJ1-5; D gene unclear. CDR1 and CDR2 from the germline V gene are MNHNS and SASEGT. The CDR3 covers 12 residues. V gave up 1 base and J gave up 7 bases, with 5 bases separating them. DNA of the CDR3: TGTGCCAGCAGTGAAGACTGGCAGCCCCAGCATTTT. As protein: CASSEDWQPQHF.